This note documents a single T cell receptor (beta chain) sequence. Per the authors' pipeline: Estimation of nucleated cell counts was performed using reference gene primer amplification. Assay used: immunoSEQ multiplex PCR; TCRdb lists only in-frame clones, some missing. The DNA was the basis for D and trimming; V, J and clone size are from that table. The data contain about 200,000 clones, approximately 87% of them seen just once; the ten biggest clones take up approximately 6.2%. The entry originates in a study of blood T cell repertoires in COVID-19. Study-level information: Material from acute and convalescent COVID-19 was sourced from the United States, Italy and Spain.

With V trimmed by 4 bases and J by 4 bases, 8 bases remained unmatched. The CDR3 is 16 residues long. Germline assignment: CDR1 MNHEY and CDR2 SVGEGT. V gene TRBV6-2 or TRBV6-3 combines with J gene TRBJ2-3, with TRBD2 identical over 10 bases. Sequencing input: peripheral blood. This receptor was taken from a man between 60 and 75 years old who had recovered from COVID-19. The DNA for the CDR3 is TGTGCCAGCAGTTCCGTACTAGCGGGGAGCTCAGATACGCAGTATTTT. This encodes CASSSVLAGSSDTQYF.